A selection of T cell receptor beta chains follows, all from one sample in a study of sequential checkpoint blockade in melanoma. This table comes from immunoSEQ multiplex PCR, and its TCRdb copy is limited to in-frame clones, with some not included. Seen here are 2,500 to 4,000 clones, 16% observed once, and the top ten hold approximately 20%. Source: tumor tissue (inferred from file names), taken from a patient given nivolumab and ipilimumab in sequence. These receptors all come from a human donor with melanoma. The CDR3 runs from the conserved cysteine through the conserved F or W. The order of the fields is D gene, V gene, J gene, clone size, CDR3 DNA, CDR3 protein. The D gene is left open where the match is weak. Not all rows give a size; the values are once, few, many and, for expanded clones, a class.

TRBD1,TRBV5-1,TRBJ1-2,.,TGCGCCAGCAGTCCCGGACAAGCAGGGGGAGGCTACACCTTC,CASSPGQAGGGYTF
.,TRBV28,TRBJ1-2,few,TGTGCCAGCAGTTTATGGGACAGCCAAAACTATGGCTACACCTTC,CASSLWDSQNYGYTF
.,TRBV9,TRBJ2-1,.,TGTGCCAGCAGCTTGCAGGGTAACTCCTACAATGAGCAGTTCTTC,CASSLQGNSYNEQFF
TRBD1,TRBV11-3,TRBJ1-1,many,TGTGCCAGCAGCTTCTATTTACAGGGGGGATACACTGAAGCTTTCTTT,CASSFYLQGGYTEAFF
TRBD2,TRBV23-1,TRBJ2-5,many,TGCGCCAGCAGCCAAGATCGCGCGGGGGGGCAAGAGACCCAGTACTTC,CASSQDRAGGQETQYF
.,TRBV6-8,TRBJ1-3,medium-sized,TGTGCCAGCAGCCACGGGGTCTCTGGAAACACCATATATTTT,CASSHGVSGNTIYF
TRBD2,TRBV11-3,TRBJ2-1,many,TGTGCCAGCAGCCCCCGGAGGGAGCGGGGGTACAATGAGCAGTTCTTC,CASSPRRERGYNEQFF
.,TRBV11-3,TRBJ1-4,medium-sized,TGTGCCAGCAGCGTCCACCGGGACCCAATTCGTGAAAAACTGTTTTTT,CASSVHRDPIREKLFF
.,TRBV1,TRBJ1-5,.,TGCGCCAGCAGCCAGAGCCGGAGCTCAGGGCCCCAGCATTTT,CASSQSRSSGPQHF
.,TRBV6-8,TRBJ1-1,.,TGTGCCAGCAGTTACCTAGGCAGGGAAAACACTGAAGCTTTCTTT,CASSYLGRENTEAFF
.,TRBV6-8,TRBJ1-1,medium-sized,TGTGCCAGCAGCCAAGTGCGGGGGGCGAGGACTGAAGCTTTCTTT,CASSQVRGARTEAFF
.,TRBV9,TRBJ2-3,large,TGTGCCAGCAGCCCAAGGGGGTCCAGCGCAGATACGCAGTATTTT,CASSPRGSSADTQYF
TRBD1,TRBV30,TRBJ1-1,.,TGTGCCTGGAGTGTATCGACAGGGGGCAACGCTTTCTTT,CAWSVSTGGNAFF
.,TRBV11-3,TRBJ2-3,.,TGTGCCAGCAGCTTAGGCGTTCCCACAGATACGCAGTATTTT,CASSLGVPTDTQYF
TRBD2,TRBV11-3,TRBJ2-2,many,TGTGCCAGCAGGGATAGCGGGGGGGCCAACACCGGGGAGCTGTTTTTT,CASRDSGGANTGELFF